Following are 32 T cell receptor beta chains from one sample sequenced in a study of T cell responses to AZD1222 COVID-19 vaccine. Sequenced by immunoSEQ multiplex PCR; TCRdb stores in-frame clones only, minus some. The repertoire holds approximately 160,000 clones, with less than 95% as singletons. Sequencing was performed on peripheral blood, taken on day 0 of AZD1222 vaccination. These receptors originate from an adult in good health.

This CDR3 reads CAWSVPGGRGSEKLFF. CDR3 DNA sequence: TGTGCCTGGAGTGTTCCCGGGGGACGGGGTAGTGAAAAACTGTTTTTT. The rearrangement links TRBV30 to TRBJ1-4, with a tentative D call TRBD1 (5 bases). The germline V gene encodes CDR1 GTSNPN and CDR2 SVGIG (reference sequence). The V and J ends lost 0 bases and 7 bases respectively, with 18 bases between them. This CDR3 comprises 16 residues.

CDR3 bases: TGTGCCAGCAGTGACGGGGTGTCCGAAAAACTGTTTTTT. Translating it yields CASSDGVSEKLFF. This sequence joins TRBV2 and TRBJ1-4; D is uncertain. Trimming shortened V by 3 bases and J by 8 bases, and 10 bases separated the two germline ends. Looked up from germline, CDR1 is SNHLY and CDR2 is FYNNEI. This CDR3 comprises 13 residues. The complete variable domain, with remaining parts taken from reference TRBV2 and TRBJ1-4, reads EPEVTQTPSHQVTQMGQEVILRCVPISNHLYFYWYRQILGQKVEFLVSFYNNEISEKSEIFDDQFSVERPDGSNFTLKIRSTKLEDSAMYFCASSDGVSEKLFFGSGTQLSVL.

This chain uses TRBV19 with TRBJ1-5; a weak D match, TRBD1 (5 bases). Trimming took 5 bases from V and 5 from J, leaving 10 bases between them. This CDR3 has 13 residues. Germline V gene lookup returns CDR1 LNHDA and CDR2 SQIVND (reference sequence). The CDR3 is CASSRDRDQPQHF. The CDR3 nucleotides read TGTGCCAGTAGTCGAGACAGAGATCAGCCCCAGCATTTT. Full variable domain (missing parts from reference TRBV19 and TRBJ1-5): DGGITQSPKYLFRKEGQNVTLSCEQNLNHDAMYWYRQDPGQGLRLIYYSQIVNDFQKGDIAEGYSVSREKKESFPLTVTSAQKNPTAFYLCASSRDRDQPQHFGDGTRLSIL.

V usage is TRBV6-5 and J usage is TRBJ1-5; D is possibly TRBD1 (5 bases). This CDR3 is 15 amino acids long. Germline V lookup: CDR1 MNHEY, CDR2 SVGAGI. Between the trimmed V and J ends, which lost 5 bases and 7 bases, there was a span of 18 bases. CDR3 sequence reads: CASSRISGDGQPQHF. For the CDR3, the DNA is TGTGCCAGCAGTAGAATATCGGGGGACGGGCAGCCCCAGCATTTT.

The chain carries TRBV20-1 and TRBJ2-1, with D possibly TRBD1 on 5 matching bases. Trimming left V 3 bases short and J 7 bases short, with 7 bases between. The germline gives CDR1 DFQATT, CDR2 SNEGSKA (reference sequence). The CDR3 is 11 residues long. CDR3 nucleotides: TGCAGTGCTAGCCAGGGAAATGAGCAGTTCTTC. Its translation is CSASQGNEQFF.

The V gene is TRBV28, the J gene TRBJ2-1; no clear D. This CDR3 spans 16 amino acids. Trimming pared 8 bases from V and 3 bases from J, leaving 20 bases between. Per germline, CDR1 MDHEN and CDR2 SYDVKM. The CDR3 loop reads CASLGLSAANYNEQFF. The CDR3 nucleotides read TGTGCCAGCTTAGGGCTCTCCGCTGCCAACTACAATGAGCAGTTCTTC.

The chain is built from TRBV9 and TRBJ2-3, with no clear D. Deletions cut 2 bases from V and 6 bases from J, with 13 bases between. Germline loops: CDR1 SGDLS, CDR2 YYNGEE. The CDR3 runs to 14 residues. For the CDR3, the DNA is TGTGCCAGCAGCGTTGAAGGTGGTGTGGATACGCAGTATTTT. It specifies CASSVEGGVDTQYF.

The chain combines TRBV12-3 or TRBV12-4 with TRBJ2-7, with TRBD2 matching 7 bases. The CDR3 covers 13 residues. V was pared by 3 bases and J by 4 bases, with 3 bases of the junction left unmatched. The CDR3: CASSLGRDYEQYF. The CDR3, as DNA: TGTGCCAGCAGTTTGGGGAGGGATTACGAGCAGTACTTC.

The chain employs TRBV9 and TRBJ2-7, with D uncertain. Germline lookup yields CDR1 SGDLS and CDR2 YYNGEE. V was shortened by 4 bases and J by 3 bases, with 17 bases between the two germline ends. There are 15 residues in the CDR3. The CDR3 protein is CASSLRGDTNYEQYF. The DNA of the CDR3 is TGTGCCAGCAGCCTGAGAGGAGACACTAACTACGAGCAGTACTTC.

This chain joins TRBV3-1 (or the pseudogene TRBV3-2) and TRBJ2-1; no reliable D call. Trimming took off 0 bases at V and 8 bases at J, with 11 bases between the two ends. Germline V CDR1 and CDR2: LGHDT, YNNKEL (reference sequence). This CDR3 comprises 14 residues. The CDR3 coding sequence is TGTGCCAGCAGCCAAGACCCCAGCGTCGATGAGCAGTTCTTC. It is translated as CASSQDPSVDEQFF.

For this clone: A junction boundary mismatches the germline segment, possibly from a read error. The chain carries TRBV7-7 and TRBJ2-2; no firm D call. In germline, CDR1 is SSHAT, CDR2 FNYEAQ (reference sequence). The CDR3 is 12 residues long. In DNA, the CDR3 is TGTGCTAGCAGCTTAAACACCGGGGAGCTGTTTTTT. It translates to CASSLNTGELFF.

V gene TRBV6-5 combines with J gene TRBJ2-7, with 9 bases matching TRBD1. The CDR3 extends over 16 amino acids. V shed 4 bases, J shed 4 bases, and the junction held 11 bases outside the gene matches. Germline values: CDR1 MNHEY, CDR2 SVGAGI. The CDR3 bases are TGTGCCAGCAGTTCTCCCACAGGGGGCCCTGGGTACGAGCAGTACTTC. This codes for CASSSPTGGPGYEQYF.

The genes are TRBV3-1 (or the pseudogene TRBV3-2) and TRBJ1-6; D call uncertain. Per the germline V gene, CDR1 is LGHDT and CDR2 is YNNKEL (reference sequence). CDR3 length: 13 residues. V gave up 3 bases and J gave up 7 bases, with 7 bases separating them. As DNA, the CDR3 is TGTGCCAGCAGCCAGTTGGGGAATTCACCCCTCCACTTT. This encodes CASSQLGNSPLHF.

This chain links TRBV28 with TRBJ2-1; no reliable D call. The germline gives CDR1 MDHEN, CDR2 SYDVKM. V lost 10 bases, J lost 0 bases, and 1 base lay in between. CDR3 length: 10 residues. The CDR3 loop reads CATSYNEQFF. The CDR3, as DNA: TGTGCCACCTCCTACAATGAGCAGTTCTTC. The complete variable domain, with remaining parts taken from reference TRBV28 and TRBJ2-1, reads DVKVTQSSRYLVKRTGEKVFLECVQDMDHENMFWYRQDPGLGLRLIYFSYDVKMKEKGDIPEGYSVSREKKERFSLILESASTNQTSMYLCATSYNEQFFGPGTRLTVL.

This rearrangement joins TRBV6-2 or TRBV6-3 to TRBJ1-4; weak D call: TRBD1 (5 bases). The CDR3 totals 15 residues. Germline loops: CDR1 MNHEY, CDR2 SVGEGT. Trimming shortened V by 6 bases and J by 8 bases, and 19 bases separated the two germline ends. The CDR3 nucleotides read TGTGCCAGCAGCCGCCCTCGGGGGATAGACGAAAAACTGTTTTTT. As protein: CASSRPRGIDEKLFF.

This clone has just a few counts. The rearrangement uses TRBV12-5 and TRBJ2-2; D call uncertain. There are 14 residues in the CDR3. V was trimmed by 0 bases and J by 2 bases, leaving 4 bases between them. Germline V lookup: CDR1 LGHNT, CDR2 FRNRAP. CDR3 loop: CASGLVYNTGELFF. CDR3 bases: TGTGCTAGTGGTTTGGTATACAACACCGGGGAGCTGTTTTTT.

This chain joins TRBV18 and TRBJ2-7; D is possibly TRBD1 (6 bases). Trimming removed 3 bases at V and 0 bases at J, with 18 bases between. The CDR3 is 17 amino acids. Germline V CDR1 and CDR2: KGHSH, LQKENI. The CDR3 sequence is CASSPQPTGPLSYEQYF. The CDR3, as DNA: TGTGCCAGCTCACCCCAGCCGACAGGTCCCCTCTCCTACGAGCAGTACTTC.

The DNA of the CDR3 is TGTGCCAGCCCCGGACTCACAGGGGCCCGTGCGCGGCCCACAGATACGCAGTATTTT. Translation: CASPGLTGARARPTDTQYF. The gene calls are TRBV21-1 and TRBJ2-3; the table assigns TRBD1, which was not confirmed against the DNA. TRBV21-1 is deemed a pseudogene. The CDR3 sequence is 19 residues long.

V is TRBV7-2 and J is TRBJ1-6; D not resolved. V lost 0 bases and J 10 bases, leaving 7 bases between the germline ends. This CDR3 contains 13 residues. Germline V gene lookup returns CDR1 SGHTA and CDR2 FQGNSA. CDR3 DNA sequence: TGTGCCAGCAGCTTAGCAGGGATCTCACCCCTCCACTTT. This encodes CASSLAGISPLHF.

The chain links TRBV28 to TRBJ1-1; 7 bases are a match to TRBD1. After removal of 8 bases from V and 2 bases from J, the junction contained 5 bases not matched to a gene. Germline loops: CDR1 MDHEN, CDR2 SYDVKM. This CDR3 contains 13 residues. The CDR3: CASSGGDNTEAFF. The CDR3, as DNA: TGTGCCAGCTCAGGGGGTGATAACACTGAAGCTTTCTTT.

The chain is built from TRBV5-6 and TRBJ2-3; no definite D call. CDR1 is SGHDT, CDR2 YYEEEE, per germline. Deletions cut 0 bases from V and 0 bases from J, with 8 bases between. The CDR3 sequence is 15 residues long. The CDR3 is CASSLGRMSTDTQYF. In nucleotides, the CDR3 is TGTGCCAGCAGCTTGGGCCGGATGAGCACAGATACGCAGTATTTT.

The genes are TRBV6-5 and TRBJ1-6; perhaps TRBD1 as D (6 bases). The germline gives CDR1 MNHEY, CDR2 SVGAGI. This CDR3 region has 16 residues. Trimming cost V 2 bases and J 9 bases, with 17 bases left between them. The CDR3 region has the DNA TGTGCCAGCAGTTACGCTCTAGCGGGGGCCACTTCACCCCTCCACTTT. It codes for CASSYALAGATSPLHF.

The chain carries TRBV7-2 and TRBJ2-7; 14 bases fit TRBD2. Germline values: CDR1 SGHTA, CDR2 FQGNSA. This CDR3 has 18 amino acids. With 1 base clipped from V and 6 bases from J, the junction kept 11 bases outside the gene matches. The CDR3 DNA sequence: TGTGCCAGCAGCTTAGGGGAACTGACTAGCGGGAGGGTAGCCGAGCAGTACTTC. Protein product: CASSLGELTSGRVAEQYF.

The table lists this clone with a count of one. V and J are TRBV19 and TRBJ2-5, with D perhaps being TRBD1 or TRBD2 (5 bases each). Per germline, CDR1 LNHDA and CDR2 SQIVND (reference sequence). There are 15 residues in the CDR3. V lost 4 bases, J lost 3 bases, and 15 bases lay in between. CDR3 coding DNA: TGTGCCAGTAGTAAAACCGGGACGGTGAAAGAGACCCAGTACTTC. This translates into CASSKTGTVKETQYF.

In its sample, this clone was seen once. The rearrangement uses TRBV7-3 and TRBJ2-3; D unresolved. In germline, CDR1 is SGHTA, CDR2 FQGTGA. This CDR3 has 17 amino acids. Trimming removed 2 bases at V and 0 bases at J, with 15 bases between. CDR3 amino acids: CASSLFQQFSSTDTQYF. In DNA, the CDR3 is TGTGCCAGCAGCTTATTCCAACAGTTTTCTAGCACAGATACGCAGTATTTT.

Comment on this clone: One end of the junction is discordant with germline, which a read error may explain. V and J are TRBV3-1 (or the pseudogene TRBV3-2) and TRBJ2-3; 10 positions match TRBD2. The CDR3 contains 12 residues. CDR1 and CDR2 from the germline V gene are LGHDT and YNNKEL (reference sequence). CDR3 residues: CASSQASGSPVF. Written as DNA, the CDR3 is TGTGCCAGCAGCCAAGCTAGCGGGAGCCCCGTATTT.

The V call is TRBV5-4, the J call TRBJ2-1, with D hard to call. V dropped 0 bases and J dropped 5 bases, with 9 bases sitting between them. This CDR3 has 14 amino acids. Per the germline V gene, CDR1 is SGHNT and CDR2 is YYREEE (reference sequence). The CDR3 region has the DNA TGTGCCAGCAGCTTGGGCGGCCCGCACAATGAGCAGTTCTTC. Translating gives CASSLGGPHNEQFF.

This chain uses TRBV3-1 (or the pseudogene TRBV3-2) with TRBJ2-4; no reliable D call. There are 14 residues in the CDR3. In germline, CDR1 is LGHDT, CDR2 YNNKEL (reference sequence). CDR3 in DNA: TGTGCGGCCTCCTTCTGGCCCTCCAAAAACATTCAGTACTTC. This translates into CAASFWPSKNIQYF.

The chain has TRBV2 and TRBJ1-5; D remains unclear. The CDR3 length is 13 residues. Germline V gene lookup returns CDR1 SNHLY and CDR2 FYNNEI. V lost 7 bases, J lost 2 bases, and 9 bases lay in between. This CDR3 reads CASMGGRNQPQHF. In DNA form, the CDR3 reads TGTGCCAGCATGGGAGGGCGCAATCAGCCCCAGCATTTT. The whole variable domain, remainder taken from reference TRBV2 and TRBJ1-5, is EPEVTQTPSHQVTQMGQEVILRCVPISNHLYFYWYRQILGQKVEFLVSFYNNEISEKSEIFDDQFSVERPDGSNFTLKIRSTKLEDSAMYFCASMGGRNQPQHFGDGTRLSIL.

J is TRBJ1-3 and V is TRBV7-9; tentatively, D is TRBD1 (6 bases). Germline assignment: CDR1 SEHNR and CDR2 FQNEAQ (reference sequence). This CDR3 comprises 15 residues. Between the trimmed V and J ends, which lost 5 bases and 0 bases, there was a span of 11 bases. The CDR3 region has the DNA TGTGCCAGCAGCAGGGCGGGGGCCTCTGGAAACACCATATATTTT. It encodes CASSRAGASGNTIYF.

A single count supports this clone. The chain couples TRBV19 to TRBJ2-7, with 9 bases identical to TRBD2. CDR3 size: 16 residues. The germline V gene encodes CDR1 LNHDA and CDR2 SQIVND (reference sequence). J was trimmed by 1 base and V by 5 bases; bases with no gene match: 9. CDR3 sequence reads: CASSRLSREGSYEQYF. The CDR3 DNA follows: TGTGCCAGTAGTCGTTTATCGCGGGAGGGTTCCTACGAGCAGTACTTC. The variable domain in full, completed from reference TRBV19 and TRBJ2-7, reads DGGITQSPKYLFRKEGQNVTLSCEQNLNHDAMYWYRQDPGQGLRLIYYSQIVNDFQKGDIAEGYSVSREKKESFPLTVTSAQKNPTAFYLCASSRLSREGSYEQYFGPGTRLTVT.

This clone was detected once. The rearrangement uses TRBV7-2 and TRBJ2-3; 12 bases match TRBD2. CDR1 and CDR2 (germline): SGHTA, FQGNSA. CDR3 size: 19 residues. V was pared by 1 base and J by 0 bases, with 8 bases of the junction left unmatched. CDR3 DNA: TGTGCCAGCAGCTTAGATTATCTGACTAGCGGGAGAAGCACAGATACGCAGTATTTT. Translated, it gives CASSLDYLTSGRSTDTQYF. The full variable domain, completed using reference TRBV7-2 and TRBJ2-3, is GAGVSQSPSNKVTEKGKDVELRCDPISGHTALYWYRQSLGQGLEFLIYFQGNSAPDKSGLPSDRFSAERTGGSVSTLTIQRTQQEDSAVYLCASSLDYLTSGRSTDTQYFGPGTRLTVL.